The T cell receptor beta chain described here comes from a study of T cells in Graves' hyperthyroidism and ophthalmopathy. The CDR3 loop spans 14 amino acids. CDR1 is MDHEN and CDR2 is SYDVKM in the germline V gene. V lost 1 base and J lost 7, with 14 bases in between. Using RNA transcripts as the source, TCR beta CDR3 regions were amplified. First-round RT-PCR with HTBI primers amplified the TCR CDR3 region. MiXCR, applied by TCRdb to the multiplex PCR reads, yields one record per CDR3 protein. The table lists 200,000 to 300,000 distinct CDR3 sequences, 24% of them singletons. The sample holds many counts of this clonotype. The target antigen is unknown. General observations from the study: Prediction of ophthalmopathy progression came a median about 6 months pre-onset. Most thyroid clonotypes that were expanded above 0.001 also turned up in blood.

Sequencing input: blood. The TCR comes from a woman aged 40 to 50 with Graves' ophthalmopathy. The V call is TRBV28, the J call TRBJ2-7; maybe TRBD2 (6 bases). Here the CDR3 DNA reads TGTGCCAGCAGTTTATCAATGGGGGGTCGGGAGCAGTACTTC. It specifies CASSLSMGGREQYF. The whole variable domain, filled in from reference TRBV28 and TRBJ2-7, reads DVKVTQSSRYLVKRTGEKVFLECVQDMDHENMFWYRQDPGLGLRLIYFSYDVKMKEKGDIPEGYSVSREKKERFSLILESASTNQTSMYLCASSLSMGGREQYFGPGTRLTVT.